A single T cell receptor (beta chain) is shown here with its context. Generated by immunoSEQ multiplex PCR, the TCRdb table keeps only in-frame clones and is missing some. The sample has about 82,000 clones; more than 80% are singletons. This sample stems from a study of OX40 agonist ivuxolimab in advanced cancers. Study as a whole: Patients undergoing dose escalation presented with hepatocellular carcinoma, melanoma, renal cell or head and neck cancer.

The starting material was CD4+ or CD8+ T cells sorted from blood, obtained in a trial of the OX40 agonist ivuxolimab. The clonotype originates from an adult with an advanced solid tumor such as melanoma, head and neck, liver or kidney cancer.

This CDR3 is CASWPIGTSFRETQYF. The CDR3 DNA sequence: TGTGCCAGTTGGCCGATCGGGACTAGCTTTAGGGAGACCCAGTACTTC. The V call is TRBV27, the J call TRBJ2-5; TRBD2 matches at 9 bases. The V segment lost 9 bases and the J segment 5 bases; nucleotides outside the gene matches: 16. The germline V gene has CDR1 MNHEY and CDR2 SMNVEV (reference sequence). This CDR3 is built from 16 residues.